Below, 16 T cell receptor beta chains from the same sample are listed, as sequenced in a study of radiotherapy plus CTLA-4 blockade in lung cancer. Method: immunoSEQ multiplex PCR; TCRdb's copy keeps in-frame clones and lacks some. This sample has approximately 80,000 clones, with under 75% found just once. This specimen was peripheral blood, taken from a patient treated with radiotherapy plus ipilimumab. These receptors all come from a human donor with non-small cell lung cancer whose response to radiotherapy plus ipilimumab could not be evaluated.

This clone was recorded once. The chain links TRBV7-3 to TRBJ2-3, with no clear D. V was clipped by 5 bases and J by 1 base, with 10 bases between them. The germline V gene encodes CDR1 SGHTA and CDR2 FQGTGA. The CDR3 is 14 residues long. The DNA for the CDR3 is TGTGCCAGCAGCCCCAATACTGGCACAGATACGCAGTATTTT. Translation: CASSPNTGTDTQYF.

This chain joins TRBV18 and TRBJ1-2; D is ambiguous. The V end was cut by 2 bases, the J end by 8 bases, with 18 bases between. This CDR3 is 15 amino acids long. Per the germline V gene, CDR1 is KGHSH and CDR2 is LQKENI. The CDR3 DNA follows: TGTGCCAGCTCACCATCTGGAAGGGTCAGAGGGGGCTACACCTTC. It codes for CASSPSGRVRGGYTF.

The genes are TRBV11-2 and TRBJ1-1, with D possibly TRBD1 on 6 matching bases. V shed 5 bases and J shed 0 bases, with 16 bases lying between them. Germline-derived CDR1 and CDR2 are SGHAT and FQNNGV. The CDR3 length is 16 residues. CDR3 sequence reads: CASSVLGGAMNTEAFF. CDR3 DNA sequence: TGTGCCAGCAGCGTGCTAGGGGGGGCCATGAACACTGAAGCTTTCTTT.

This clone has a handful of counts. The J gene is TRBJ2-7, the V gene TRBV5-4, with TRBD2 matching over 9 bases. Germline CDR1 reads SGHNT; CDR2 reads YYREEE (reference sequence). The CDR3 covers 17 residues. After removal of 0 bases from V and 2 bases from J, the junction contained 9 bases not matched to a gene. The CDR3, as DNA: TGTGCCAGCAGCTTGGGGGCTAGCGGGGCCATACCCTACGAGCAGTACTTC. As protein: CASSLGASGAIPYEQYF.

J is TRBJ1-2 and V is TRBV5-1, with unresolved D. Trimming removed 1 base at V and 2 bases at J, with 9 bases between. Germline CDR1 is SGHRS and CDR2 is YFSETQ. CDR3 length: 14 amino acids. The CDR3 nucleotides read TGCGCCAGCAGCTTGATACCGGGGAACTATGGCTACACCTTC. Protein product: CASSLIPGNYGYTF.

This clone was observed a few times. The CDR3 sequence: CASSEQGDGYTF. CDR3 DNA sequence: TGTGCCAGTAGTGAACAAGGGGATGGCTACACCTTC. The gene calls are TRBV19 and TRBJ1-2; tentative D call: TRBD1 (5 bases). CDR3 length: 12 amino acids. Trimming took 5 bases from V and 6 from J, leaving 10 bases between them. Germline V gives CDR1 LNHDA, CDR2 SQIVND (reference sequence). Full variable domain (rest looked up from reference TRBV19 and TRBJ1-2): DGGITQSPKYLFRKEGQNVTLSCEQNLNHDAMYWYRQDPGQGLRLIYYSQIVNDFQKGDIAEGYSVSREKKESFPLTVTSAQKNPTAFYLCASSEQGDGYTFGSGTRLTVV.

The chain combines TRBV5-4 with TRBJ2-7; perhaps TRBD1 as D (7 bases). V dropped 4 bases and J dropped 2 bases, with 13 bases sitting between them. The CDR3 has 14 residues. Germline V lookup: CDR1 SGHNT, CDR2 YYREEE (reference sequence). CDR3: CASSPGDSPYEQYF. CDR3 in DNA: TGTGCCAGCAGCCCGGGGGACAGCCCCTACGAGCAGTACTTC.

The chain recombines TRBV6-5 with TRBJ1-1, with D tentatively TRBD1 (5 bases). CDR1 is MNHEY, CDR2 SVGAGI, per germline. Trimming left V 4 bases short and J 5 bases short, with 14 bases between. CDR3 length equals 14 residues. The DNA of the CDR3 is TGTGCCAGCAGTTGGGGGGAGGGTTTGACTGAAGCTTTCTTT. This sequence encodes CASSWGEGLTEAFF.

The chain recombines TRBV28 with TRBJ2-7; D is unclear. Trimming shortened V by 3 bases and J by 2 bases, and 17 bases separated the two germline ends. The CDR3 consists of 16 residues. Germline V gene lookup returns CDR1 MDHEN and CDR2 SYDVKM. For the CDR3, the DNA is TGTGCCAGCAGTTTTCACACAGATCCTATACCCTACGAGCAGTACTTC. This encodes CASSFHTDPIPYEQYF.

The rearrangement links TRBV4-3 to TRBJ1-2, with D perhaps matching TRBD1 (5 bases). Trimming shortened V by 1 base and J by 4 bases, and 13 bases separated the two germline ends. From germline, CDR1 is LGHNA and CDR2 YSLEER. The CDR3 loop spans 15 amino acids. The CDR3: CASSQADSGAYGYTF. For the CDR3, the DNA is TGCGCCAGCAGCCAAGCAGACAGCGGGGCCTATGGCTACACCTTC.

Regarding this clone: One junction end does not reproduce the germline sequence, and a read error may be involved. This chain links TRBV4-1 with TRBJ2-7; 10 bases are shared with TRBD2. CDR1 MGHRA and CDR2 YSYEKL come from the germline V gene. The CDR3 is 19 amino acids. The CDR3 bases are TGCGCCAGCAGCCCCGAGCCACTCCTAGCGGGGGCCTTCTCCTACGAGCAGCACTTC. It codes for CASSPEPLLAGAFSYEQHF.

This clone was seen only once. V and J are TRBV5-4 and TRBJ1-2; D is undetermined. Trimming shortened V by 3 bases and J by 4 bases, and 7 bases separated the two germline ends. CDR3 length: 12 amino acids. The germline V gene has CDR1 SGHNT and CDR2 YYREEE (reference sequence). CDR3 coding DNA: TGTGCCAGCAGCTCGGGGTCCTATGGCTACACCTTC. Translation: CASSSGSYGYTF.

This rearrangement joins TRBV6-5 to TRBJ1-4; unclear D gene. The CDR3 consists of 15 residues. Trimming took off 8 bases at V and 8 bases at J, with 21 bases between the two ends. Germline V gene lookup returns CDR1 MNHEY and CDR2 SVGAGI. The DNA for the CDR3 is TGTGCCAGCGGCCGACATGTTACCTCGGGGGAAAAACTGTTTTTT. This sequence encodes CASGRHVTSGEKLFF.

The table lists this clone with a count of one. The rearrangement links TRBV7-2 to TRBJ2-7; a possible D gene is TRBD1 (6 bases). Trimming took 6 bases from V and 0 from J, leaving 15 bases between them. Germline loops: CDR1 SGHTA, CDR2 FQGNSA. The CDR3 length is 15 residues. CDR3 nucleotide sequence: TGTGCCAGCAGTCCAACAACAGGGAGCTCCTACGAGCAGTACTTC. Its translation is CASSPTTGSSYEQYF.

This clone was seen a handful of times. This chain joins TRBV5-6 and TRBJ2-1; D is perhaps TRBD1 (5 bases). V lost 3 bases and J 5 bases, leaving 15 bases between the germline ends. CDR3 length: 15 amino acids. Germline CDR1 is SGHDT and CDR2 is YYEEEE. CDR3 nucleotide sequence: TGTGCCAGCAGCTCCCTCTTCCGCAGGGACAATGAGCAGTTCTTC. Amino acid sequence: CASSSLFRRDNEQFF.

The rearrangement links TRBV6-6 to TRBJ1-2, with 8 bases that match TRBD1. Germline assignment: CDR1 MNHNY and CDR2 SVGAGI (reference sequence). V lost 5 bases, J lost 1 base, and 3 bases stayed unmatched. This CDR3 region has 14 residues. The CDR3 here is CASSQGALNYGYTF. The CDR3 bases are TGTGCCAGCAGTCAGGGGGCCCTTAACTATGGCTACACCTTC.